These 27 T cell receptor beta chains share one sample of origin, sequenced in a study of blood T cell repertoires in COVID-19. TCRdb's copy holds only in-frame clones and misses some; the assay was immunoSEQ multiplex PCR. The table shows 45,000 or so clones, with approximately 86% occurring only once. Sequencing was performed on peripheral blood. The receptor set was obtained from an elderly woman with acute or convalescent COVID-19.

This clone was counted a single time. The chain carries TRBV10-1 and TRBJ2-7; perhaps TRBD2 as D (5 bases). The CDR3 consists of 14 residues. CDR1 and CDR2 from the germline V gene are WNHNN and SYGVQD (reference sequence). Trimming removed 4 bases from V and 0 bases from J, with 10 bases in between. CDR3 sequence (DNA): TGCGCCAGCAGTGGTAGCGTGAGCTCCTACGAGCAGTACTTC. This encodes CASSGSVSSYEQYF.

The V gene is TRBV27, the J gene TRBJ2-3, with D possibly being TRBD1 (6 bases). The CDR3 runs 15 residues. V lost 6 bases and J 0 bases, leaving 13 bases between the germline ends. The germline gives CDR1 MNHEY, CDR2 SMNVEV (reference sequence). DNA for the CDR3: TGTGCCAGCAGGCAGGGGTCCCTCAGCACAGATACGCAGTATTTT. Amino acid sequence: CASRQGSLSTDTQYF.

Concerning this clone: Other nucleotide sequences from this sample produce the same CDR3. CDR3 bases: TGTGCCAGCTCACCGCGGCTAGCGGGGGTAATTAATGAGCAGTTCTTC. This encodes CASSPRLAGVINEQFF. This chain joins TRBV18 and TRBJ2-1; 10 positions agree with TRBD2. Germline assignment: CDR1 KGHSH and CDR2 LQKENI. The CDR3 has 16 residues. V shed 3 bases and J 7 bases; nucleotides not matched to a gene: 9.

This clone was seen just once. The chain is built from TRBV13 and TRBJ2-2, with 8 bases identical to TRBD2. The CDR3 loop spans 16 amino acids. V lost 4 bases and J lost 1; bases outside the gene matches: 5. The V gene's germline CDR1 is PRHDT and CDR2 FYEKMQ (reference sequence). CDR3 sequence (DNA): TGTGCCAGCAGCTCACGACTAGCGCTGAACACCGGGGAGCTGTTTTTT. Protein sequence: CASSSRLALNTGELFF.

The CDR3 loop is CASSQGVLEQYF. DNA of the CDR3: TGTGCCAGCAGCCAAGGAGTTCTCGAGCAGTACTTC. The rearrangement joins TRBV3-1 (or the pseudogene TRBV3-2) to TRBJ2-7; D gene uncertain. V lost 1 base and J 6 bases, leaving 7 bases between the germline ends. The CDR3 covers 12 residues. From germline, CDR1 is LGHDT and CDR2 YNNKEL (reference sequence).

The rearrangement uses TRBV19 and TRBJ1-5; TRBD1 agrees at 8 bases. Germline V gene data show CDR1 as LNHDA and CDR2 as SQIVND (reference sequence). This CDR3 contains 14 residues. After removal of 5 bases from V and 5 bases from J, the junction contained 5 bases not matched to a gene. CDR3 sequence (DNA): TGTGCCAGTAGTGGAGCAGGGGGCTATCAGCCCCAGCATTTT. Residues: CASSGAGGYQPQHF.

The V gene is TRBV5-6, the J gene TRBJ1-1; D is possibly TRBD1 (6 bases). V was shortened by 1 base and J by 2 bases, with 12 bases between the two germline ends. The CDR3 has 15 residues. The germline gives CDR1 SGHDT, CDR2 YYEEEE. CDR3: CASSLRLGANTEAFF. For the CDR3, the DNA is TGTGCCAGCAGCTTGCGCCTGGGGGCAAACACTGAAGCTTTCTTT.

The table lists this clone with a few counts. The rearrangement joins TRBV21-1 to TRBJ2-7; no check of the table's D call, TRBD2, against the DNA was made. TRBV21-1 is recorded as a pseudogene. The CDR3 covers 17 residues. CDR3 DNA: TGTGCCAGCAGCTCCAAGGAGGCAGGAAGGTCGTGCTACGAGCAGTACTTC. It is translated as CASSSKEAGRSCYEQYF.

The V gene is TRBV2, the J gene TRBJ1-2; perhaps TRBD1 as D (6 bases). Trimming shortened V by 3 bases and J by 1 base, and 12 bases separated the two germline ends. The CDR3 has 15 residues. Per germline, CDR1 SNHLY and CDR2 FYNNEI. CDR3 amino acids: CASSDRGAVNYGYTF. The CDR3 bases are TGTGCCAGCAGTGATCGGGGGGCGGTTAACTATGGCTACACCTTC.

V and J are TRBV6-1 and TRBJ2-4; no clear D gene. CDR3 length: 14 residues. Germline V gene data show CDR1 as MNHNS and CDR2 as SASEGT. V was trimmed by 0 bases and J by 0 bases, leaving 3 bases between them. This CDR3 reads CASSEALAKNIQYF. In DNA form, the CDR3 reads TGTGCCAGCAGTGAAGCACTAGCCAAAAACATTCAGTACTTC.

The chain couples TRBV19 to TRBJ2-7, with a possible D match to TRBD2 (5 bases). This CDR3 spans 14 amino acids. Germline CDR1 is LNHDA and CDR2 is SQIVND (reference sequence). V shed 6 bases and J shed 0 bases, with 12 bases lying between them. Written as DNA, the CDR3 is TGTGCCAGTAGGGCGGGTCCGGCCTCCTACGAGCAGTACTTC. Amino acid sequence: CASRAGPASYEQYF.

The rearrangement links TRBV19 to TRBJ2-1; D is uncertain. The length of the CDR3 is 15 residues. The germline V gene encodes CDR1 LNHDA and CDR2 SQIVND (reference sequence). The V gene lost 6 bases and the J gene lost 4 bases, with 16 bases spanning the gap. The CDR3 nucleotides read TGTGCCAGTAGGCGCAGGCAGGATCTTTACAATGAGCAGTTCTTC. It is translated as CASRRRQDLYNEQFF.

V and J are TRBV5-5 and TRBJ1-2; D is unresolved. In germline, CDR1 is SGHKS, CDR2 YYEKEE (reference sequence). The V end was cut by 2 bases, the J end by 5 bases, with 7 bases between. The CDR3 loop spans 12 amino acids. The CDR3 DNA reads TGTGCCAGCAGCTTCTCAGATTATGGCTACACCTTC. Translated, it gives CASSFSDYGYTF.

The CDR3: CATRASGPNTDTQYF. In DNA form, the CDR3 reads TGTGCCACCAGGGCTAGCGGGCCCAACACAGATACGCAGTATTTT. The rearrangement joins TRBV10-3 to TRBJ2-3, with 8 bases identical to TRBD2. The V and J ends lost 10 bases and 2 bases, in that order; junction bases with no gene match: 11. CDR1 and CDR2 (germline): ENHRY, SYGVKD. The CDR3 has 15 residues.

Here the CDR3 DNA reads TGTGCCAGCAGCCCGGGACTAGCTTTCTACGAGCAGTACTTC. This encodes CASSPGLAFYEQYF. The chain couples TRBV7-2 to TRBJ2-7; 9 bases match TRBD2. This CDR3 is 14 amino acids long. Germline CDR1 reads SGHTA; CDR2 reads FQGNSA. The V segment lost 5 bases and the J segment 3 bases; nucleotides outside the gene matches: 5.

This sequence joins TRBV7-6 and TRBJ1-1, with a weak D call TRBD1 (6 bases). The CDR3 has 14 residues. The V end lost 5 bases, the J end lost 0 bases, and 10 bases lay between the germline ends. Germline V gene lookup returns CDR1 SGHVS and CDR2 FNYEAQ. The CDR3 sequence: CASSRTDMNTEAFF. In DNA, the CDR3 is TGTGCCAGCAGCCGGACAGACATGAACACTGAAGCTTTCTTT. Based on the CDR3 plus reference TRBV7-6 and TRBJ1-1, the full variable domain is GAGVSQSPRYKVTKRGQDVALRCDPISGHVSLYWYRQALGQGPEFLTYFNYEAQQDKSGLPNDRFSAERPEGSISTLTIQRTEQRDSAMYRCASSRTDMNTEAFFGQGTRLTVV.

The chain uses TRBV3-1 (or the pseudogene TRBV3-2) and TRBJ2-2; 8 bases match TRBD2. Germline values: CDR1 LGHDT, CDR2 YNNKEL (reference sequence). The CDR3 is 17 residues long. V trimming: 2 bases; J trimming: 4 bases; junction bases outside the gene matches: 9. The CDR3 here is CASSQMSRGGRTGELFF. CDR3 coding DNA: TGTGCCAGCAGCCAAATGAGCCGGGGGGGACGCACCGGGGAGCTGTTTTTT.

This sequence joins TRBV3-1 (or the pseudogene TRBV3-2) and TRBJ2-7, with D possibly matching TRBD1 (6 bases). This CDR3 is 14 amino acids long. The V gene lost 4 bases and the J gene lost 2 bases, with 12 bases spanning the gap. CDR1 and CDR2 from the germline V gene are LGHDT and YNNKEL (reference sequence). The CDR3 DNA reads TGTGCCAGCAGCCCCCAACAGGGCCCCTACGAGCAGTACTTC. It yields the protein CASSPQQGPYEQYF.

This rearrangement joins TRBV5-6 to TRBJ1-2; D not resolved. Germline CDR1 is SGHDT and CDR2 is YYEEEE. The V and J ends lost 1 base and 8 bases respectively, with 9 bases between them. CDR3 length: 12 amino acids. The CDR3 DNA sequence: TGTGCCAGCAGCTTGAAACCGGGAGGCTACACCTTC. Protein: CASSLKPGGYTF.

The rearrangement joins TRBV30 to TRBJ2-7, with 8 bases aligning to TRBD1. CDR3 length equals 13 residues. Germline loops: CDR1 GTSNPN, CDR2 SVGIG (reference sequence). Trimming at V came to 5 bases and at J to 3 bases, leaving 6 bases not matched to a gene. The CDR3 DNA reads TGTGCCTGGTCCCGCAGGGGGCTCTACGAGCAGTACTTC. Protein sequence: CAWSRRGLYEQYF.

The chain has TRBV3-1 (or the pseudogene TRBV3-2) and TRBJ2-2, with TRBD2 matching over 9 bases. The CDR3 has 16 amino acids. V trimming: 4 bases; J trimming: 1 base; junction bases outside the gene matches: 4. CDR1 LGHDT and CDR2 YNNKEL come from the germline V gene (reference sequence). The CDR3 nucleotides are TGTGCCAGCAGCCCAGTAGCGGGAGTGAACACCGGGGAGCTGTTTTTT. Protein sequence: CASSPVAGVNTGELFF.

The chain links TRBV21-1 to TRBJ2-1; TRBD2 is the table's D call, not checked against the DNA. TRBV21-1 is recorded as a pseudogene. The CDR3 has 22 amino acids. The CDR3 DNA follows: TGTGCCAGCAGCAAATGTCGCCTCCGACTAGCGGGCTCTTTCAGTTCCTACAATGAGCAGTTCTTC. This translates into CASSKCRLRLAGSFSSYNEQFF.

CDR3 protein: CASSAIMGSGGTGELFF. In nucleotides, the CDR3 is TGTGCCAGCAGTGCCATAATGGGTAGCGGGGGTACCGGGGAGCTGTTTTTT. The genes are TRBV25-1 and TRBJ2-2; TRBD2 aligns across 9 bases. The germline V gene encodes CDR1 MGHDK and CDR2 SYGVNS. V was clipped by 4 bases and J by 5 bases; unmatched bases: 11. The CDR3 sequence is 17 residues long.

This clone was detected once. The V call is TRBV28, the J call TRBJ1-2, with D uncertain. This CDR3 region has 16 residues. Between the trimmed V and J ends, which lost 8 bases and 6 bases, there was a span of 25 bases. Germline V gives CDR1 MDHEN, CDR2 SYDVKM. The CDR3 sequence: CASAGGLEAPRNGYTF. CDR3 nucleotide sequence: TGTGCCAGCGCGGGTGGTCTAGAAGCTCCCCGGAATGGCTACACCTTC.

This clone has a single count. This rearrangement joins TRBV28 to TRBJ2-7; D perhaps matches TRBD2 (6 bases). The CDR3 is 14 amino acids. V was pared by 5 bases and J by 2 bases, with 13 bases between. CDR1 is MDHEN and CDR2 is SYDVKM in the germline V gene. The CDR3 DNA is TGTGCCAGCAGTCCTGGGGACTTGACCTACGAGCAGTACTTC. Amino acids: CASSPGDLTYEQYF.

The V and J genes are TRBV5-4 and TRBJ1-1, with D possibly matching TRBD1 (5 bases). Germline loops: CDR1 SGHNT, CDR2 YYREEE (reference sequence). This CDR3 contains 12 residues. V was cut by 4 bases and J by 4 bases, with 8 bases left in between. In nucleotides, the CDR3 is TGTGCCAGCAGCGTGCAGGGCACTGAAGCTTTCTTT. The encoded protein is CASSVQGTEAFF.

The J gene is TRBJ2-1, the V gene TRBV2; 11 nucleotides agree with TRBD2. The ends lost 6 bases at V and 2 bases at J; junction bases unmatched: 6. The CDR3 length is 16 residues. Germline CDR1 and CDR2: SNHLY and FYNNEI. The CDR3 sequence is CASRATSGTTYNEQFF. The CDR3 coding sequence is TGTGCCAGCAGGGCGACTAGCGGGACAACCTACAATGAGCAGTTCTTC.